The sequence of this TCR beta chain was determined in a study of response to subunit inactivated influenza vaccine. MiXCR was run by TCRdb on the RT-PCR reads, yielding one entry per CDR3 protein. The sample holds approximately 700,000 distinct CDR3 sequences, about 15% seen once. This clonotype has ten or more counts. Trimming cost V 4 bases and J 5 bases, with 15 bases left between them. This CDR3 comprises 14 residues. Germline CDR1 is SGHRS and CDR2 is YFSETQ. This specimen was PBMCs from blood, taken less than 13 days after vaccination. V usage is TRBV5-1 and J usage is TRBJ1-2; possible D gene TRBD1, 5 bases. This receptor was identified in a man between 45 and 60 years old who received an inactivated influenza vaccine. The chain's CDR3 is CASSPPDNLYGYTF. CDR3 nucleotide sequence: TGCGCCAGCAGCCCGCCGGACAACTTATATGGCTACACCTTC.